What follows are 4 T cell receptor beta chains derived from one specimen sequenced in a study of regulatory T cells in long-lasting Graves disease. Specified time point: newly diagnosed GD, antithyroid drugs for less than 3 months. PBMC-extracted RNA yielded the TCR library. TCR beta libraries were built with iRepertoire HTBI primers and Arm-PCR of CDR3 regions. One entry per CDR3 protein, called by TCRdb with MiXCR from the multiplex PCR reads. Here the sample spans approximately 400,000 distinct CDR3 sequences, 15% being singletons. Here the sequenced sample was peripheral blood mononuclear cells (PBMCs), taken at new diagnosis, from a patient treated with antithyroid drugs. Receptors originate from a female donor with Graves disease.

This clonotype was seen ten or more times. The V gene is TRBV27, the J gene TRBJ2-7; TRBD2 matches at 7 bases. Trimming took 6 bases from V and 0 from J; bases not matched to a gene: 8. Germline lookup yields CDR1 MNHEY and CDR2 SMNVEV (reference sequence). The CDR3 totals 15 residues. Here the CDR3 DNA reads TGTGCCAGCAGCAAACCAAGCGGGAACTCCTACGAGCAGTACTTC. This encodes CASSKPSGNSYEQYF.

V gene TRBV20-1 combines with J gene TRBJ2-1, with 7 bases aligning to TRBD2. This CDR3 is 15 amino acids long. Germline V gene lookup returns CDR1 DFQATT and CDR2 SNEGSKA (reference sequence). The J segment lost 1 base and the V segment lost 7 bases, leaving 10 bases of the junction unmatched. The CDR3 coding sequence is TGCAGTGTCAGAGGTAACGGGAGGTCCTACAATGAGCAGTTCTTC. This encodes CSVRGNGRSYNEQFF.

This clonotype was found many times. The chain combines TRBV6-1 with TRBJ2-7, with 7 bases identical to TRBD2. Per germline, CDR1 MNHNS and CDR2 SASEGT. CDR3 size: 14 residues. After removal of 5 bases from V and 2 bases from J, the junction contained 6 bases not matched to a gene. CDR3 loop: CASSPSAGAYEQYF. CDR3 sequence (DNA): TGTGCCAGCAGTCCCTCGGCGGGAGCCTACGAGCAGTACTTC.

The sample holds many counts of this clonotype. This rearrangement joins TRBV12-3 or TRBV12-4 to TRBJ1-5; D remains unclear. V lost 3 bases and J lost 1, with 13 bases in between. The CDR3 sequence is 16 residues long. The DNA of the CDR3 is TGTGCCAGCAGTTTGGGCAGACTGGGCAGCAATCAGCCCCAGCATTTT. Its protein product is CASSLGRLGSNQPQHF.